These 21 T cell receptor beta chains came from one sample sequenced in a study of blood T cell repertoires in COVID-19. Generated by immunoSEQ multiplex PCR, the TCRdb table keeps only in-frame clones and is missing some. The table includes about 120,000 clones, 70% to 90% detected once. The specimen sequenced was peripheral blood. The receptors were sampled from a woman older than 75 with acute or convalescent COVID-19.

The chain uses TRBV19 and TRBJ1-5; TRBD1 might be the D (6 bases). Germline lookup yields CDR1 LNHDA and CDR2 SQIVND (reference sequence). V lost 2 bases and J lost 0, with 14 bases in between. This CDR3 spans 17 amino acids. The CDR3 DNA sequence: TGTGCCAGTAGTATATTGGCAGGGGCGTATAGCAATCAGCCCCAGCATTTT. This encodes CASSILAGAYSNQPQHF.

The chain carries TRBV5-1 and TRBJ2-3, with D hard to call. V was shortened by 0 bases and J by 2 bases, with 7 bases between the two germline ends. The CDR3 contains 14 residues. Looked up from germline, CDR1 is SGHRS and CDR2 is YFSETQ. In nucleotides, the CDR3 is TGCGCCAGCAGCTTGGATGTTCACACAGATACGCAGTATTTT. Its protein is CASSLDVHTDTQYF.

This rearrangement joins TRBV5-6 to TRBJ1-1; a weak D match, TRBD1 (5 bases). This CDR3 has 15 residues. The V gene's germline CDR1 is SGHDT and CDR2 YYEEEE. V gave up 1 base and J gave up 2 bases, with 12 bases separating them. Here the CDR3 reads CASSLSGHRNTEAFF. The DNA for the CDR3 is TGTGCCAGCAGCTTGTCAGGACATCGAAACACTGAAGCTTTCTTT. Full variable domain (remainder filled in from reference TRBV5-6 and TRBJ1-1): DAGVTQSPTHLIKTRGQQVTLRCSPKSGHDTVSWYQQALGQGPQFIFQYYEEEERQRGNFPDRFSGHQFPNYSSELNVNALLLGDSALYLCASSLSGHRNTEAFFGQGTRLTVV.

CDR3 in amino acids: CASSSSTGGNSPLHF. CDR3 DNA sequence: TGCGCCAGCAGCTCTTCGACAGGGGGTAATTCACCCCTCCACTTT. The chain has TRBV5-1 and TRBJ1-6; TRBD1 agrees at 9 bases. The CDR3 sequence is 15 residues long. V shed 3 bases and J 6 bases; nucleotides not matched to a gene: 4. Germline V gene lookup returns CDR1 SGHRS and CDR2 YFSETQ. Full variable domain (outside the CDR3, taken from reference TRBV5-1 and TRBJ1-6): KAGVTQTPRYLIKTRGQQVTLSCSPISGHRSVSWYQQTPGQGLQFLFEYFSETQRNKGNFPGRFSGRQFSNSRSEMNVSTLELGDSALYLCASSSSTGGNSPLHFGNGTRLTVT.

The chain uses TRBV10-3 and TRBJ2-7; 10 positions agree with TRBD1. Germline assignment: CDR1 ENHRY and CDR2 SYGVKD. This CDR3 has 15 amino acids. V lost 5 bases to trimming and J lost 2 bases; unmatched junction nucleotides: 6. CDR3 nucleotides: TGTGCCATCAGTCGGGGACAGGGGAGGACCTACGAGCAGTACTTC. Residues: CAISRGQGRTYEQYF.

V gene TRBV4-2 combines with J gene TRBJ2-2; D is perhaps TRBD1 (5 bases). The CDR3 has 14 amino acids. The ends were cut back, 5 bases at V and 2 bases at J, with 9 bases in the middle. Germline V gene lookup returns CDR1 LGHNA and CDR2 YNFKEQ. In DNA form, the CDR3 reads TGTGCCAGCAGCAACCAGGGCAACACCGGGGAGCTGTTTTTT. Translating gives CASSNQGNTGELFF.

The genes are TRBV15 and TRBJ2-5, with D tentatively TRBD2 (6 bases). Trimming removed 5 bases from V and 2 bases from J, with 15 bases in between. The germline V gene encodes CDR1 LNHNV and CDR2 YYDKDF (reference sequence). There are 15 residues in the CDR3. The CDR3 DNA is TGTGCCACCAGCGGGGACTTTTTGGGTCAAGAGACCCAGTACTTC. This translates into CATSGDFLGQETQYF. Variable domain in full (rest from reference TRBV15 and TRBJ2-5): DAMVIQNPRYQVTQFGKPVTLSCSQTLNHNVMYWYQQKSSQAPKLLFHYYDKDFNNEADTPDNFQSRRPNTSFCFLDIRSPGLGDTAMYLCATSGDFLGQETQYFGPGTRLLVL.

This clone appeared once. V is TRBV5-8 and J is TRBJ2-7, with 12 positions matching TRBD2. CDR1 is SGHTS, CDR2 YDEGEE, per germline. The CDR3 has 17 amino acids. The ends lost 0 bases at V and 5 bases at J; junction bases unmatched: 9. Here the CDR3 DNA reads TGTGCCAGCAGCTTGGGGCCACTAGCGGGAGGATTTGACGAGCAGTACTTC. Protein product: CASSLGPLAGGFDEQYF.

The rearrangement uses TRBV6-5 and TRBJ1-2; a weak D match, TRBD1 (6 bases). The CDR3 has 13 residues. V lost 8 bases and J 2 bases, leaving 12 bases between the germline ends. Germline V CDR1 and CDR2: MNHEY, SVGAGI. The DNA for the CDR3 is TGTGCCAGCGACTTCCAGGGGAACTATGGCTACACCTTC. Translated: CASDFQGNYGYTF.

The V call is TRBV28, the J call TRBJ2-7; the D is unclear. CDR1 is MDHEN and CDR2 is SYDVKM in the germline V gene. This CDR3 has 12 amino acids. Trimming shortened V by 6 bases and J by 3 bases, and 9 bases separated the two germline ends. CDR3 DNA: TGTGCCAGCAGCCAAAGAGGCTACGAGCAGTACTTC. Translation: CASSQRGYEQYF. The variable domain in full, with the rest retrieved from reference TRBV28 and TRBJ2-7, is DVKVTQSSRYLVKRTGEKVFLECVQDMDHENMFWYRQDPGLGLRLIYFSYDVKMKEKGDIPEGYSVSREKKERFSLILESASTNQTSMYLCASSQRGYEQYFGPGTRLTVT.

The chain employs TRBV9 and TRBJ1-2, with a tentative D call TRBD1 (5 bases). The CDR3 is made up of 12 amino acids. Germline V CDR1 and CDR2: SGDLS, YYNGEE. V was clipped by 7 bases and J by 3 bases, with 10 bases between them. DNA for the CDR3: TGTGCCAGCGGAGACAGTTACTATGGCTACACCTTC. Its protein is CASGDSYYGYTF. Together with reference TRBV9 and TRBJ1-2, the CDR3 gives the full variable domain: DSGVTQTPKHLITATGQRVTLRCSPRSGDLSVYWYQQSLDQGLQFLIQYYNGEERAKGNILERFSAQQFPDLHSELNLSSLELGDSALYFCASGDSYYGYTFGSGTRLTVV.

V is TRBV7-9 and J is TRBJ1-2; 7 nucleotides agree with TRBD1. The CDR3 is 17 residues long. In germline, CDR1 is SEHNR, CDR2 FQNEAQ (reference sequence). Trimming removed 1 base from V and 2 bases from J; junction bases left unmatched: 10. The CDR3 region is CASSLVPPRTGNYGYTF. In DNA form, the CDR3 reads TGTGCCAGCAGCTTAGTACCTCCTCGGACAGGAAACTATGGCTACACCTTC.

This chain uses TRBV18 with TRBJ1-2, with 8 nucleotides matching TRBD1. There are 13 residues in the CDR3. CDR1 is KGHSH and CDR2 is LQKENI in the germline V gene. With V trimmed by 9 bases and J by 4 bases, 7 bases remained unmatched. CDR3 in amino acids: CASQRTGIYGYTF. DNA of the CDR3: TGTGCCAGTCAAAGGACAGGGATCTATGGCTACACCTTC. Looking up the rest from reference TRBV18 and TRBJ1-2 gives the full variable domain: NAGVMQNPRHLVRRRGQEARLRCSPMKGHSHVYWYRQLPEEGLKFMVYLQKENIIDESGMPKERFSAEFPKEGPSILRIQQVVRGDSAAYFCASQRTGIYGYTFGSGTRLTVV.

V is TRBV5-4 and J is TRBJ2-1; D gene uncertain. V lost 0 bases and J lost 1, with 11 bases in between. The CDR3 runs to 16 residues. Germline CDR1 reads SGHNT; CDR2 reads YYREEE (reference sequence). As DNA, the CDR3 is TGTGCCAGCAGCTTGGACTCTATGCCTTCCTACAATGAGCAGTTCTTC. Translating it yields CASSLDSMPSYNEQFF.

V is TRBV14 and J is TRBJ2-5; D may be TRBD1 (5 bases). The CDR3 has 14 residues. With 4 bases removed from V and 2 bases from J, the gap between germline ends came to 11 bases. Per the germline V gene, CDR1 is SGHDN and CDR2 is FVKESK. CDR3 nucleotide sequence: TGTGCCAGCAGCCCTTACAGGATTCAAGAGACCCAGTACTTC. As protein: CASSPYRIQETQYF.

This clone came up once. The chain is built from TRBV5-5 and TRBJ1-4; 11 nucleotides agree with TRBD1. J was trimmed by 0 bases and V by 0 bases; bases with no gene match: 1. The CDR3 has 17 residues. Per germline, CDR1 SGHKS and CDR2 YYEKEE (reference sequence). This chain's CDR3 is CASSLGTGGTTNEKLFF. The CDR3, as DNA: TGTGCCAGCAGCTTGGGGACAGGGGGCACAACTAATGAAAAACTGTTTTTT.

The genes are TRBV15 and TRBJ1-5, with D maybe TRBD1 (5 bases). Germline V gene data show CDR1 as LNHNV and CDR2 as YYDKDF (reference sequence). The V end was cut by 4 bases, the J end by 3 bases, with 13 bases between. The CDR3 runs to 15 residues. The CDR3 DNA reads TGTGCCACCAGCAAAGTCTCCAGGGTCAATCAGCCCCAGCATTTT. Encoded protein: CATSKVSRVNQPQHF.

The chain uses TRBV15 and TRBJ1-2; 7 bases are a match to TRBD1. The CDR3 extends over 17 amino acids. J was trimmed by 1 base and V by 0 bases; bases with no gene match: 8. Looked up from germline, CDR1 is LNHNV and CDR2 is YYDKDF (reference sequence). CDR3 residues: CATSRDLAGGFNYGYTF. CDR3 sequence (DNA): TGTGCCACCAGCAGAGATTTGGCAGGGGGGTTTAACTATGGCTACACCTTC.

This clone appeared a single time. The chain has TRBV9 and TRBJ2-2; D is uncertain. The CDR3 loop spans 13 amino acids. V lost 4 bases and J lost 7, with 11 bases in between. Germline assignment: CDR1 SGDLS and CDR2 YYNGEE. The chain's CDR3 is CASSTSPGGELFF. For the CDR3, the DNA is TGTGCCAGCAGCACCTCGCCGGGCGGGGAGCTGTTTTTT.

The chain links TRBV5-8 to TRBJ1-6; the D gene is possibly TRBD1 (6 bases). Germline V CDR1 and CDR2: SGHTS, YDEGEE. This CDR3 contains 14 residues. V was clipped by 1 base and J by 10 bases, with 12 bases between them. CDR3 amino acids: CASSLNRGGSPLHF. The CDR3 DNA is TGTGCCAGCAGCTTGAATAGGGGGGGATCACCCCTCCACTTT.

This chain connects TRBV4-3 to TRBJ2-5, with TRBD1 matching 8 bases. V was pared by 5 bases and J by 2 bases, with 7 bases of the junction left unmatched. The CDR3 runs 15 residues. Germline loops: CDR1 LGHNA, CDR2 YSLEER. Written as DNA, the CDR3 is TGCGCCAGCAGCAGGCGACAGGGGCCGCAAGAGACCCAGTACTTC. Translating gives CASSRRQGPQETQYF.